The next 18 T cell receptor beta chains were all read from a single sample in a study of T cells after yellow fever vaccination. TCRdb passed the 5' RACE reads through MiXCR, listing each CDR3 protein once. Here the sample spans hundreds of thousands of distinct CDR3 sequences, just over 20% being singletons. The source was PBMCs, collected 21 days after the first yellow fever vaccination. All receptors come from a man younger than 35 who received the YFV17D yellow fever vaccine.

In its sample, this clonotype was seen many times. Here the CDR3 reads CASSTDSRDEFF. As DNA, the CDR3 is TGTGCCAGCTCAACCGACTCCAGGGACGAGTTCTTC. This chain uses TRBV18 with TRBJ2-1; the D gene could be TRBD1 or TRBD2 (5 bases each). Trimming cost V 5 bases and J 14 bases, with 16 bases left between them. The germline V gene has CDR1 KGHSH and CDR2 LQKENI. The length of the CDR3 is 12 residues.

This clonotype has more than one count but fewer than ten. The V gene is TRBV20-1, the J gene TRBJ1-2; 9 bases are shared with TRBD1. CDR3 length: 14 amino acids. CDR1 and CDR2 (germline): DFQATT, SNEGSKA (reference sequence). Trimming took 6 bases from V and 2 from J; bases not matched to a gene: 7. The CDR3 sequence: CSAPTTGGNYGYTF. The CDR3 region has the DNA TGCAGTGCCCCCACGACAGGGGGAAACTATGGCTACACCTTC.

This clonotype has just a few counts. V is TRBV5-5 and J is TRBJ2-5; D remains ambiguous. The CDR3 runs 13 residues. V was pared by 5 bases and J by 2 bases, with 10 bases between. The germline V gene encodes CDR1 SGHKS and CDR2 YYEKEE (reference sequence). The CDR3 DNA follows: TGTGCCAGCAGGTCTCAGATGCAAGAGACCCAGTACTTC. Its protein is CASRSQMQETQYF.

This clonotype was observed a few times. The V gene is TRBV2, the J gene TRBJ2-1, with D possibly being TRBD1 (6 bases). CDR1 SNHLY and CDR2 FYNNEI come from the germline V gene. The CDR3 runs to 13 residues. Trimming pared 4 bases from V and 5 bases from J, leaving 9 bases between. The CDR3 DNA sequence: TGTGCCAGCAGTGTGGACAGAAACAATGAGCAGTTCTTC. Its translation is CASSVDRNNEQFF.

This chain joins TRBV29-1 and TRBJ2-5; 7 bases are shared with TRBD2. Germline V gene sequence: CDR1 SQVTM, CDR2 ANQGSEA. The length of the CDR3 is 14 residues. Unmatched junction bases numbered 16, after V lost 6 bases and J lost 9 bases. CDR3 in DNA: TGCAGCGTCGCACTAGCGCCTGGCCCTAGGTCCCAGTACTTC. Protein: CSVALAPGPRSQYF.

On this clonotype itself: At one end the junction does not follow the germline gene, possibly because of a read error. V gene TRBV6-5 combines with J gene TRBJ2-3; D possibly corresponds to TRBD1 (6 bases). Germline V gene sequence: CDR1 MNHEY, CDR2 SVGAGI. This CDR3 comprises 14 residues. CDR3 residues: CTSSYREMADTQYF. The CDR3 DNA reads TGTACCAGCAGTTACAGGGAGATGGCAGATACGCAGTATTTT.

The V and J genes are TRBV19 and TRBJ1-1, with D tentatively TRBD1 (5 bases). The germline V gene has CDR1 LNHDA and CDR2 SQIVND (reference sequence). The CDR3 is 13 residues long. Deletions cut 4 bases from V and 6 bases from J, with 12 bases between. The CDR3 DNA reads TGTGCCAGTAGTAACCCGGGAGGGGCTGAAGCTTTCTTT. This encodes CASSNPGGAEAFF.

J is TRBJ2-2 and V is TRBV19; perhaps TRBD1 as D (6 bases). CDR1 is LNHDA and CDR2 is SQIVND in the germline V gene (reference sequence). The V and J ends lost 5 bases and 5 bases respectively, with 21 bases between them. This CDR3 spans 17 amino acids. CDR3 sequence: CASSSPGRGEKTGELFF. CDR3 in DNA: TGTGCCAGTAGTTCCCCGGGCAGGGGCGAGAAGACCGGGGAGCTGTTTTTT.

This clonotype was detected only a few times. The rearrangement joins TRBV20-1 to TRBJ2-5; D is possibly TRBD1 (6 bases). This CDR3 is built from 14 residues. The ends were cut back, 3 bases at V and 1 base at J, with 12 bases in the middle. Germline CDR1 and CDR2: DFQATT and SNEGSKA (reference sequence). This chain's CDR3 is CSARKGDLQETQYF. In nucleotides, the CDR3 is TGCAGTGCTAGGAAGGGGGACCTCCAAGAGACCCAGTACTTC.

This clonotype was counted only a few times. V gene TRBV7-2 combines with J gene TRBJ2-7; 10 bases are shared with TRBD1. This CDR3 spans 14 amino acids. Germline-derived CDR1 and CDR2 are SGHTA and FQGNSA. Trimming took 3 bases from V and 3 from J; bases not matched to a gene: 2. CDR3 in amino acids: CASSFGQGDYEQYV. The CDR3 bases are TGTGCCAGCAGCTTTGGACAGGGGGACTACGAGCAGTACGTC.

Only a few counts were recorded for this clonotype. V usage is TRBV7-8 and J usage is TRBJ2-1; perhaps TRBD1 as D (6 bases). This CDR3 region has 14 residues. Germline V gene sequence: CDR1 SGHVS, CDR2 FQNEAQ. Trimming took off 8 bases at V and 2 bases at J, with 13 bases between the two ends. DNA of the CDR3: TGTGCCAGCGGAAACCAGGGGCCCTACAATGAGCAGTTCTTC. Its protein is CASGNQGPYNEQFF.

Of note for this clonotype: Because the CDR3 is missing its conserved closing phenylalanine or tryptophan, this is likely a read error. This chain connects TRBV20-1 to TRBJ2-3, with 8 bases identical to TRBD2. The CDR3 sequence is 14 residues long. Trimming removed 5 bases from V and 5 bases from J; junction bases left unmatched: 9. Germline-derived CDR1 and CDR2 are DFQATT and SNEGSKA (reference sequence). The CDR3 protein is CSAARAGRGDTQYS. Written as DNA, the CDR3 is TGCAGTGCTGCCCGGGCCGGGAGGGGAGATACGCAGTATTCT.

In DNA, the CDR3 is TGTGCCAGCAGACGCCTAGCGGAAGATACGCAGTATTTT. It codes for CASRRLAEDTQYF. This sequence joins TRBV2 and TRBJ2-3, with 7 bases lining up with TRBD2. Trimming cost V 6 bases and J 5 bases; bases outside gene matches: 5. Per the germline V gene, CDR1 is SNHLY and CDR2 is FYNNEI. The CDR3 contains 13 residues. The full variable domain, completed using reference TRBV2 and TRBJ2-3, is EPEVTQTPSHQVTQMGQEVILRCVPISNHLYFYWYRQILGQKVEFLVSFYNNEISEKSEIFDDQFSVERPDGSNFTLKIRSTKLEDSAMYFCASRRLAEDTQYFGPGTRLTVL.

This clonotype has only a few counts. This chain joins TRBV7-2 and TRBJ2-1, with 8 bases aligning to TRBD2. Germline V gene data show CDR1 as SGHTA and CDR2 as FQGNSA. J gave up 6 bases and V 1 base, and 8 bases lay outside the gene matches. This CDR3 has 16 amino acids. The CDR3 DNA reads TGTGCCAGCAGCTTAGGTACAGCGGGGGTTCGCAATGAGCAGTTCTTC. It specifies CASSLGTAGVRNEQFF.

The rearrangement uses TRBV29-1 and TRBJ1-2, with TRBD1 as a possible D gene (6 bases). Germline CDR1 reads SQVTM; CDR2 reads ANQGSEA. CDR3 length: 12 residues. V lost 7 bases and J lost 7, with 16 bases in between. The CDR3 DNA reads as TGCAGCGGAACCACAGGGAACGGTGGCTACACCTTC. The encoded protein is CSGTTGNGGYTF.

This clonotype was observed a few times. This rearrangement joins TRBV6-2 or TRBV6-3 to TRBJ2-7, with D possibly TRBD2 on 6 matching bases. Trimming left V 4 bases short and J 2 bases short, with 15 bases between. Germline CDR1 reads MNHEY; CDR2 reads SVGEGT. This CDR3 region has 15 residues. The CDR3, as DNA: TGTGCCAGCAGTTTCCTGGGACTGACGACCTACGAGCAGTACTTC. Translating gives CASSFLGLTTYEQYF.

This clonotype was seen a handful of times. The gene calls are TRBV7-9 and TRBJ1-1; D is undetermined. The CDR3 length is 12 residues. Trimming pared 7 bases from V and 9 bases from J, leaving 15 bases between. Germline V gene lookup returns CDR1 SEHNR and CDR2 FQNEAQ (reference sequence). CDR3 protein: CASIRYAGKAFF. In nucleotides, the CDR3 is TGTGCCAGCATCCGATACGCCGGGAAAGCTTTCTTT.

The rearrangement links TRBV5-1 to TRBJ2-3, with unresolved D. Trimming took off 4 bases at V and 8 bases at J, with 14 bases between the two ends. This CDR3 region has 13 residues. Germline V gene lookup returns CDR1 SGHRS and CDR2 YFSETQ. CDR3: CASSPGPDGTQYF. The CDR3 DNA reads TGCGCCAGCAGCCCCGGACCCGATGGTACGCAGTATTTT.